The 21 T cell receptor beta chains reported below all come from one sample, sequenced in a study of post-analysis software for immune sequencing data. Every TCR beta cDNA library bore unique molecular identifiers. MiXCR, applied by TCRdb to the PCR reads, yields one record per CDR3 protein. Among under 900,000 distinct CDR3 sequences, around 53% were seen once, and the ten largest hold 4.6%. No antigen is known for these receptors. Study-wide results and limits: Four or five TRBV segments were more frequent in patients than controls; TRBV5-6, TRBV5-1 and TRBV20-1 belonged to this group.

Sequencing used blood. The receptors were gathered from a girl aged 10 to 17 with multiple sclerosis.

This sequence joins TRBV6-4 and TRBJ2-1, with TRBD2 matching over 8 bases. The CDR3 totals 16 residues. V lost 6 bases to trimming and J lost 2 bases; unmatched junction nucleotides: 9. Germline assignment: CDR1 MRHNA and CDR2 SNTAGT. The CDR3 here is CASSQSGSPPYNEQFF. Here the CDR3 DNA reads TGTGCCAGCAGCCAAAGCGGGAGCCCGCCCTACAATGAGCAGTTCTTC.

The V and J genes are TRBV2 and TRBJ2-1, with 11 positions matching TRBD2. J lost 4 bases, V lost 0 bases, and 5 bases had no gene match. There are 17 residues in the CDR3. CDR1 is SNHLY and CDR2 is FYNNEI in the germline V gene. The CDR3 loop reads CASSEALAGGFYNEQFF. In nucleotides, the CDR3 is TGTGCCAGCAGTGAAGCGCTAGCGGGGGGATTTTACAATGAGCAGTTCTTC.

This rearrangement joins TRBV5-5 to TRBJ2-7; possibly TRBD1 for D (5 bases). The V gene's germline CDR1 is SGHKS and CDR2 YYEKEE (reference sequence). CDR3 size: 15 residues. Trimming took off 4 bases at V and 4 bases at J, with 18 bases between the two ends. The chain's CDR3 is CASSLDSYVRYEQYF. The CDR3 nucleotides read TGTGCCAGCAGCCTCGACAGCTACGTCCGGTACGAGCAGTACTTC.

The V and J genes are TRBV5-1 and TRBJ1-2; 9 bases map to TRBD1. With V trimmed by 4 bases and J by 7 bases, 8 bases remained unmatched. Germline V lookup: CDR1 SGHRS, CDR2 YFSETQ. The CDR3 is 14 residues long. This CDR3 reads CASSTTGGSVGYTF. As DNA, the CDR3 is TGCGCCAGCAGCACCACAGGGGGCTCGGTTGGCTACACCTTC.

Regarding this clonotype: At one end, the junction sequence differs from germline, possibly due to a read error. The J gene is TRBJ2-7, the V gene TRBV15, with 7 bases lining up with TRBD1. CDR1 LNHNV and CDR2 YYDKDF come from the germline V gene (reference sequence). This CDR3 has 17 residues. The CDR3 region is CATSRGWGRTGVYGQYF. CDR3 coding DNA: TGTGCCACCAGCAGAGGGTGGGGTCGGACAGGAGTCTACGGGCAGTACTTC.

This clonotype was detected only a few times. V is TRBV28 and J is TRBJ2-7; TRBD1 is a possible D gene (5 bases). V lost 2 bases, J lost 3 bases, and 14 bases lay in between. The CDR3 totals 15 residues. The germline V gene has CDR1 MDHEN and CDR2 SYDVKM. The CDR3 sequence is CASSLVAGSYYEQYF. The CDR3 nucleotides read TGTGCCAGCAGTTTAGTTGCAGGGTCGTACTACGAGCAGTACTTC.

This chain uses TRBV14 with TRBJ2-1; 11 positions match TRBD2. The CDR3 is made up of 15 amino acids. Losses at the gene ends were 3 bases for V and 7 bases for J; bases not matched to a gene: 5. Germline values: CDR1 SGHDN, CDR2 FVKESK. The DNA for the CDR3 is TGTGCCAGCAGCCAGAATAGCGGGAGGGCAAATGAGCAGTTCTTC. Amino acid sequence: CASSQNSGRANEQFF.

The rearrangement links TRBV28 to TRBJ1-1, with D uncertain. Germline V gene sequence: CDR1 MDHEN, CDR2 SYDVKM. The CDR3 consists of 15 residues. Trimming shortened V by 4 bases and J by 1 base, and 13 bases separated the two germline ends. In DNA, the CDR3 is TGTGCCAGCAGTTCCCCACTGGACGGGAACACTGAAGCTTTCTTT. Protein sequence: CASSSPLDGNTEAFF.

The V call is TRBV5-5, the J call TRBJ2-1; 7 bases map to TRBD2. CDR3 length: 15 residues. The trim removed 0 bases at V and 6 bases at J, leaving 6 bases unmatched. Germline CDR1 SGHKS, CDR2 YYEKEE (reference sequence). CDR3 residues: CASSLVRGEGNEQFF. The CDR3 DNA follows: TGTGCCAGCAGCTTGGTTCGGGGGGAGGGCAATGAGCAGTTCTTC. Using reference TRBV5-5 and TRBJ2-1 for the parts outside the CDR3, the full variable domain is DAGVTQSPTHLIKTRGQQVTLRCSPISGHKSVSWYQQVLGQGPQFIFQYYEKEERGRGNFPDRFSARQFPNYSSELNVNALLLGDSALYLCASSLVRGEGNEQFFGPGTRLTVL.

The rearrangement uses TRBV20-1 and TRBJ2-2, with 8 positions matching TRBD2. V lost 6 bases and J lost 5; bases outside the gene matches: 17. The CDR3 spans 17 residues. Germline CDR1 and CDR2: DFQATT and SNEGSKA (reference sequence). The CDR3 sequence is CSAGIGSGGPRTGELFF. For the CDR3, the DNA is TGCAGTGCCGGGATAGGAAGCGGGGGTCCCAGGACCGGGGAGCTGTTTTTT.

J is TRBJ2-3 and V is TRBV7-9; unclear D gene. Germline CDR1 reads SEHNR; CDR2 reads FQNEAQ (reference sequence). Between the trimmed V and J ends, which lost 5 bases and 9 bases, there was a span of 18 bases. This CDR3 is built from 14 residues. Here the CDR3 reads CASSSLTGRGTQYF. CDR3 bases: TGTGCCAGCAGCAGCCTGACTGGTCGAGGCACGCAGTATTTT.

This clonotype was counted only a few times. This sequence joins TRBV7-3 and TRBJ2-3; D unresolved. This CDR3 is built from 15 residues. V lost 5 bases and J 0 bases, leaving 12 bases between the germline ends. Germline V gene data show CDR1 as SGHTA and CDR2 as FQGTGA. CDR3: CASSPGPGSTDTQYF. CDR3 nucleotides: TGTGCCAGCAGCCCTGGACCAGGTAGCACAGATACGCAGTATTTT.

This clonotype has a handful of counts. The V and J genes are TRBV20-1 and TRBJ2-3, with D hard to call. This CDR3 is built from 15 residues. Deletions cut 0 bases from V and 4 bases from J, with 14 bases between. CDR1 is DFQATT, CDR2 SNEGSKA, per germline (reference sequence). This CDR3 is CSARDWYNPPDTQYF. The CDR3 DNA follows: TGCAGTGCTAGAGATTGGTATAACCCCCCAGATACGCAGTATTTT.

Turning to this clonotype: No conserved phenylalanine or tryptophan is present at the end of the CDR3, so a read error is the likely explanation. The chain links TRBV25-1 to TRBJ1-2; D gene unclear. CDR1 MGHDK and CDR2 SYGVNS come from the germline V gene. This CDR3 has 11 residues. Trimming shortened V by 2 bases and J by 2 bases, and 0 bases separated the two germline ends. The CDR3 is CASSENYGYTL. For the CDR3, the DNA is TGTGCCAGCAGTGAAAACTATGGCTACACCTTA.

V is TRBV5-1 and J is TRBJ2-7; no definite D call. Germline CDR1 and CDR2: SGHRS and YFSETQ. The CDR3 length is 14 residues. Between the trimmed V and J ends, which lost 5 bases and 0 bases, there was a span of 12 bases. CDR3 region: CASRPDPLSYEQYF. The CDR3 DNA reads as TGCGCCAGCAGACCGGACCCCCTCTCCTACGAGCAGTACTTC.

V usage is TRBV12-3 or TRBV12-4 and J usage is TRBJ1-6; D remains unclear. The V end was cut by 3 bases, the J end by 8 bases, with 8 bases between. The CDR3 is 13 residues long. CDR3 sequence reads: CASSFRSDSPLHF. The CDR3, as DNA: TGTGCCAGCAGTTTTAGATCCGATTCACCCCTCCACTTT.

This clonotype was found a few times. This sequence joins TRBV5-1 and TRBJ2-3; TRBD1 agrees at 10 bases. Germline V CDR1 and CDR2: SGHRS, YFSETQ. The ends lost 0 bases at V and 1 base at J; junction bases unmatched: 2. The CDR3 length is 16 residues. The CDR3 loop reads CASSLVGTGGTDTQYF. The CDR3 DNA reads as TGCGCCAGCAGCTTGGTAGGGACAGGGGGCACAGATACGCAGTATTTT.

The chain has TRBV20-1 and TRBJ2-5; perhaps TRBD2 as D (5 bases). The CDR3 has 14 residues. Trimming removed 6 bases from V and 5 bases from J, with 19 bases in between. Germline CDR1 and CDR2: DFQATT and SNEGSKA (reference sequence). This CDR3 reads CSAPGEGWRETQYF. For the CDR3, the DNA is TGCAGTGCCCCTGGAGAGGGCTGGAGGGAGACCCAGTACTTC.

The chain couples TRBV20-1 to TRBJ2-1; 7 nucleotides align to TRBD2. The DNA end favors TRBJ2-7, so the J call may be wrong. The CDR3 is 14 residues long. CDR1 and CDR2 (germline): DFQATT, SNEGSKA (reference sequence). CDR3 bases: TGCAGTGCTAGACCGGCTAGCGGAGTATACGAGCAGTACTTC. It is translated as CSARPASGVYEQYF.

A remark on this clonotype: One end of the junction varies from germline; a read error may be responsible. This chain links TRBV6-5 with TRBJ2-7; TRBD2 matches at 14 bases. In germline, CDR1 is MNHEY, CDR2 SVGAGI. This CDR3 comprises 16 residues. The CDR3 reads CASCYTGLAGAHEQYF. The CDR3, as DNA: TGTGCCAGCTGTTACACGGGACTAGCGGGAGCCCACGAGCAGTACTTC.

This rearrangement joins TRBV5-1 to TRBJ2-7; 7 nucleotides agree with TRBD2. V lost 5 bases, J lost 4 bases, and 12 bases stayed unmatched. The CDR3 contains 15 residues. The germline V gene has CDR1 SGHRS and CDR2 YFSETQ. CDR3 coding DNA: TGCGCCAGCAGAACGCGGCCGGGGAGGGTTTACGAGCAGTACTTC. As protein: CASRTRPGRVYEQYF.